This TCR beta chain stems from a study of T cells in localized non-small cell lung cancer (dated by TCRdb to 2020 to 2021). Context from the whole study: T cell repertoires of some 240 early-stage NSCLC patients were analyzed, with tumors being compared against uninvolved tumor-adjacent lungs. All 250 or so NSCLC patients in the cohort were treatment-naive and had localized lung tumors that were resected. NSCLC patients had a mean age of around 70 years, and approximately 140 were male and 85 to 110 female. Study-level results and caveats: Longer overall survival was associated with higher blood T cell density, whereas shorter survival was associated with higher adjacent-lung clonality. Multi-region tumor sequencing was not performed, so intratumor heterogeneity could not be excluded. Of the top 100 tumor clones, a median of roughly 53 were detected in paired uninvolved adjacent lung; roughly 26 were also among that lung's top 100. The highest T cell clonality was observed in uninvolved tumor-adjacent lung, where clonality exceeded that of tumor, suggesting that antigenic responses were more focused in uninvolved tumor-adjacent lung. Because the study design was exploratory, TCR variables were selected using unadjusted p-values without false-discovery rate correction.

At diagnosis, peripheral blood, uninvolved tumor-adjacent lung and tumor were collected and were preserved as a mix of fresh-frozen and FFPE material. Blood samples were analyzed as peripheral blood mononuclear cells for TCR repertoire profiling. In the case of this clone: Its antigen is not yet known. No base quality values were provided; no much bigger clone lies one nucleotide off.

At the junction V is shortened by 3 bases and J by 5 bases, with 13 bases in between. The germline V gene encodes CDR1 ENHRY and CDR2 SYGVKD. From its cysteine to its phenylalanine, the CDR3 spans 14 amino acids. Only the CDR3 region is kept as DNA, spanning 42 bases read in frame from base 1. The immunoSEQ Assay was used to sequence TCR beta CDR3 regions from DNA. The study's processing was this. To compute T cell density, TCR beta template counts were normalized to usable DNA, which was estimated by amplifying housekeeping genes. Richness was estimated using the preseqR package, with extrapolation to 400,000 templates for PBMC samples and to 120,000 templates for tissue samples. Clonality was defined as one minus Pielou's evenness. To identify tissue-enriched TCRs, differential abundance testing was run on productive amino-acid clonotypes with a minimum total count of 5 and an alpha of 0.1. The Jaccard Index and the Morisita Overlap Index were used to measure repertoire overlap between compartments. GLIPH grouped TCR beta CDR3s together with public tetramer-defined viral CDR3s, and a viral motif had to include at least three viral sequences and also show V-gene enrichment. Entries here come from immuneACCESS through TCRdb and include only in-frame sequences with V and J called. Some clones fail to appear in such tables; in the studies checked, an unresolved V gene covers under half of the shortfall, and the cause of the remainder is unknown. The DNA was the basis for D and trimming; V, J and clone size are from that table. The sample profile shows 25,000 to 30,000 clones; approximately 89% of them were found once. Roughly 31% of the sample is in the top ten clones.

The source material was peripheral blood, sampled before any cancer treatment. The sequence came from a female donor older than 55 with stage I lung adenocarcinoma. The V and J genes are TRBV10-3 and TRBJ1-1, with no confidently assigned D gene. The base sequence is TGTGCCATCAGTGAACAGACTCAAAGAACTGAAGCTTTCTTT. Translation gives CAISEQTQRTEAFF.